These T cell receptor beta chains were read from a single sample in a study of blood T cells in healthy people across ages. Each CDR3 protein gets one entry after TCRdb re-called the 5' RACE reads with MiXCR. The sample comprises 850,000 to 1,000,000 distinct CDR3 sequences, just over 50% of which are singletons, and about 22% rests with the top ten. What was sequenced was blood. The source is a woman aged 55-75 years in good health. Each CDR3 is given with its conserved first and last residue. D genes are given only for firm matches. Clone sizes are given selectively: once, few, many, or a class where the clone is expanded.

D: TRBD2; size: .; J: TRBJ2-1; V: TRBV27; CDR3: CASSLRVSGSSSYNEQFF; DNA: TGTGCCAGCAGTTTGCGAGTTAGCGGGAGTTCGTCCTACAATGAGCAGTTCTTC
D: .; size: .; J: TRBJ2-7; V: TRBV27; CDR3: CASSSPLAGAYEQYF; DNA: TGTGCCAGCAGTTCACCTCTGGCGGGCGCCTACGAGCAGTACTTC
D: .; size: few; J: TRBJ1-5; V: TRBV15; CDR3: CATSNVKGSNQPQHF; DNA: TGTGCCACCAGCAATGTAAAGGGCAGCAATCAGCCCCAGCATTTT
D: TRBD1; size: .; J: TRBJ1-2; V: TRBV20-1; CDR3: CSPTGVNYGYTF; DNA: TGCAGTCCCACAGGGGTTAACTATGGCTACACCTTC
D: TRBD2; size: .; J: TRBJ2-7; V: TRBV7-2; CDR3: CASSPRGLAGGRGYYEQYF; DNA: TGTGCCAGCAGCCCCCGGGGTCTAGCGGGAGGAAGGGGATACTACGAGCAGTACTTC
D: TRBD2; size: .; J: TRBJ2-5; V: TRBV12-3/TRBV12-4; CDR3: CASSIGLAAYYNEQYF; DNA: TGTGCCAGCAGTATAGGACTAGCGGCTTACTACAATGAGCAGTACTTC
D: .; size: .; J: TRBJ2-3; V: TRBV27; CDR3: CASRPLGYTDTQYF; DNA: TGTGCCAGCAGACCCCTCGGTTACACAGATACGCAGTATTTT
D: TRBD2; size: few; J: TRBJ2-3; V: TRBV29-1; CDR3: CSVDLAGGTDTQYF; DNA: TGCAGCGTAGATCTAGCGGGAGGTACAGATACGCAGTATTTT
D: .; size: .; J: TRBJ2-1; V: TRBV3-1; CDR3: CASSRTGLGETQFF; DNA: TGTGCCAGCAGCCGCACAGGGTTAGGAGAGACCCAGTTCTTC
D: .; size: .; J: TRBJ1-4; V: TRBV6-6; CDR3: CASIPGGTGKLFF; DNA: TGTGCCAGCATACCCGGGGGCACGGGAAAACTGTTTTTT
D: TRBD2; size: once; J: TRBJ2-1; V: TRBV25-1; CDR3: CASSATSGRYNEQFF; DNA: TGTGCCAGCAGTGCGACTAGCGGGAGGTACAATGAGCAGTTCTTC
D: .; size: .; J: TRBJ2-5; V: TRBV29-1; CDR3: CSELVVGETQYF; DNA: TGCAGCGAGTTAGTAGTTGGAGAGACCCAGTACTTC
D: .; size: .; J: TRBJ2-7; V: TRBV3-1; CDR3: CASSQVYTYYEQYF; DNA: TGTGCCAGCAGCCAAGTTTACACCTACTACGAGCAGTACTTC
D: TRBD1; size: once; J: TRBJ2-5; V: TRBV5-1; CDR3: CASRRRTGGRQETQYF; DNA: TGCGCCAGCAGACGACGGACAGGGGGCCGGCAAGAGACCCAGTACTTC
D: .; size: few; J: TRBJ2-1; V: TRBV7-8; CDR3: CASSQESAGTLSSYNEQFF; DNA: TGTGCCAGCAGCCAAGAGTCGGCGGGAACCCTCAGCTCCTACAATGAGCAGTTCTTC
D: TRBD1; size: few; J: TRBJ1-6; V: TRBV12-3/TRBV12-4; CDR3: CASSPQGVGSPLHF; DNA: TGTGCCAGCAGCCCACAGGGGGTAGGCTCACCCCTCCACTTT
D: .; size: few; J: TRBJ2-3; V: TRBV27; CDR3: CASSRKFQGQPPYFTDTQYF; DNA: TGTGCCAGCAGTAGGAAGTTCCAGGGGCAGCCACCCTACTTCACAGATACGCAGTATTTT
D: .; size: .; J: TRBJ2-6; V: TRBV27; CDR3: CASSPYASNVLTF; DNA: TGTGCCAGCAGCCCATATGCGTCCAACGTCCTGACTTTC
D: .; size: few; J: TRBJ2-1; V: TRBV28; CDR3: CASNVGPSPRYNEQFF; DNA: TGTGCCAGCAACGTCGGGCCCAGCCCCCGGTACAATGAGCAGTTCTTC
D: TRBD2; size: many; J: TRBJ2-5; V: TRBV6-1; CDR3: CASSPRTSGSWMETQYF; DNA: TGTGCCAGCAGTCCTCGGACTAGCGGGAGTTGGATGGAGACCCAGTACTTC
D: TRBD2; size: .; J: TRBJ2-7; V: TRBV10-3; CDR3: CAISASPGTSGRGEQYF; DNA: TGTGCCATCAGTGCGTCCCCCGGGACTAGCGGGAGAGGCGAGCAGTACTTC
D: TRBD2; size: few; J: TRBJ2-3; V: TRBV7-2; CDR3: CASSSRVLAGTDTQYF; DNA: TGTGCCAGCAGCTCCCGGGTACTAGCGGGCACGGATACGCAGTATTTT
D: .; size: few; J: TRBJ2-5; V: TRBV6-1; CDR3: CASRRPSVWETQYF; DNA: TGTGCCAGCAGGCGGCCCTCGGTTTGGGAGACCCAGTACTTC
D: .; size: few; J: TRBJ2-7; V: TRBV30; CDR3: CAWTSGSYEQYF; DNA: TGTGCCTGGACTTCAGGGAGCTACGAGCAGTACTTC
D: .; size: .; J: TRBJ2-3; V: TRBV20-1; CDR3: CSAGDRAHTDTQYF; DNA: TGCAGTGCTGGGGACCGCGCCCACACAGATACGCAGTATTTT
D: TRBD1; size: .; J: TRBJ2-1; V: TRBV5-1; CDR3: CASSWWDRVPNEQFF; DNA: TGCGCCAGCAGCTGGTGGGACAGGGTCCCCAATGAGCAGTTCTTC
D: TRBD1; size: once; J: TRBJ2-4; V: TRBV7-9; CDR3: CASSVAGGREQYF; DNA: TGTGCCAGCAGCGTAGCAGGGGGCAGGGAGCAGTACTTC
D: TRBD1; size: .; J: TRBJ1-2; V: TRBV27; CDR3: CASRGQGARGYTF; DNA: TGTGCCAGCAGGGGACAGGGGGCTCGTGGCTACACCTTC
D: .; size: .; J: TRBJ2-2; V: TRBV12-3/TRBV12-4; CDR3: CASSRYGQNHGELFF; DNA: TGTGCCAGCAGCCGATACGGACAAAATCACGGGGAGCTGTTTTTT
D: .; size: .; J: TRBJ1-2; V: TRBV27; CDR3: CAGSLNPGLYGYTF; DNA: TGTGCCGGCAGTTTAAATCCAGGGCTCTATGGCTACACCTTC
D: .; size: .; J: TRBJ2-3; V: TRBV7-2; CDR3: CASSLGLTAFTDTQYF; DNA: TGTGCCAGCAGCTTAGGACTTACAGCCTTCACAGATACGCAGTATTTT
D: TRBD2; size: few; J: TRBJ2-7; V: TRBV6-2/TRBV6-3; CDR3: CASSLRGTSSYEQYF; DNA: TGTGCCAGCAGTCTCCGAGGGACTAGCTCCTACGAGCAGTACTTC
D: .; size: .; J: TRBJ2-5; V: TRBV19; CDR3: CASSIRGTQYF; DNA: TGTGCCAGTAGTATTCGGGGGACCCAGTACTTC
D: .; size: .; J: TRBJ2-1; V: TRBV20-1; CDR3: CSAYHPTGHNEQFF; DNA: TGCAGTGCTTACCACCCGACAGGTCACAATGAGCAGTTCTTC
D: .; size: .; J: TRBJ2-3; V: TRBV18; CDR3: CASSPRVVATDTQCF; DNA: TGTGCCAGCTCACCAAGGGTGGTGGCCACAGATACGCAGTGTTTT
D: .; size: .; J: TRBJ1-1; V: TRBV5-1; CDR3: CASSLRSGGMNTEAFF; DNA: TGCGCCAGCAGCTTGAGGTCAGGTGGGATGAACACTGAAGCTTTCTTT
D: .; size: .; J: TRBJ2-7; V: TRBV27; CDR3: CASSFAQDYEQYF; DNA: TGTGCCAGCAGTTTTGCGCAGGACTACGAGCAGTACTTC
D: .; size: few; J: TRBJ2-6; V: TRBV29-1; CDR3: CSVRSSGANVLTF; DNA: TGCAGCGTTCGCTCGTCTGGGGCCAACGTCCTGACTTTC
D: TRBD1; size: .; J: TRBJ2-3; V: TRBV7-9; CDR3: CASSRGQEMMAQYF; DNA: TGTGCCAGCAGCCGAGGACAGGAAATGATGGCGCAGTATTTT
D: TRBD2; size: once; J: TRBJ2-7; V: TRBV6-6; CDR3: CATSGNRLAGIQEAQYF; DNA: TGTGCCACCTCGGGGAACCGGCTAGCGGGTATCCAAGAGGCCCAGTACTTC
D: .; size: .; J: TRBJ1-1; V: TRBV15; CDR3: CATSRVRAMNTEAFF; DNA: TGTGCCACCAGCAGAGTAAGAGCTATGAACACTGAAGCTTTCTTT
D: .; size: .; J: TRBJ1-1; V: TRBV29-1; CDR3: CSVEVPGLAFF; DNA: TGCAGCGTTGAAGTCCCAGGGTTAGCTTTCTTT
D: TRBD2; size: .; J: TRBJ2-1; V: TRBV4-2; CDR3: CASSHPRLAGAFYEQFF; DNA: TGTGCCAGCAGCCATCCGAGACTAGCGGGAGCGTTCTATGAGCAGTTCTTC
D: TRBD1; size: .; J: TRBJ1-4; V: TRBV6-6; CDR3: CASSPPISTGAGEKLFF; DNA: TGTGCCAGCAGTCCACCAATATCGACAGGGGCGGGCGAAAAACTGTTTTTT
D: .; size: .; J: TRBJ1-4; V: TRBV11-2; CDR3: CASSLVVEREQYFGPGANEKLFF; DNA: .
D: TRBD2; size: .; J: TRBJ2-5; V: TRBV3-1; CDR3: CASSQLPSGQETQYF; DNA: TGTGCCAGCAGCCAACTTCCTAGCGGGCAAGAGACCCAGTACTTC